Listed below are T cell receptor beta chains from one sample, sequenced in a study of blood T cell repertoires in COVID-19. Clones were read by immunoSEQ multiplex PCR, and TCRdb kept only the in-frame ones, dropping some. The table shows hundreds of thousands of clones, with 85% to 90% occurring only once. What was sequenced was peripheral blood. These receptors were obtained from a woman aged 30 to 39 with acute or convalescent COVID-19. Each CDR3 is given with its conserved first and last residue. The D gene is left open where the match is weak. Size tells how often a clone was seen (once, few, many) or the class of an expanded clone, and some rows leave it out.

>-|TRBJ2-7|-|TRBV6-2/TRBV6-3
CASSYGGAPRGEQYF
TGTGCCAGCAGTTACGGGGGGGCACCTCGGGGGGAGCAGTACTTC
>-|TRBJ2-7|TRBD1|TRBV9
CASSGTGGGYEQYF
TGTGCCAGCAGCGGTACAGGGGGCGGGTACGAGCAGTACTTC
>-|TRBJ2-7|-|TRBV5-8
CASSPRGLSLEQYF
TGTGCCAGCAGCCCAAGGGGACTTTCTCTAGAGCAGTACTTC
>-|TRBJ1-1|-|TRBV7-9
CASSLDKGGTEAFF
TGTGCCAGCAGCTTAGACAAGGGAGGCACTGAAGCTTTCTTT
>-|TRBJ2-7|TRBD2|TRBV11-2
CASSLSTGGATEQYF
TGTGCCAGCAGCTTATCAACCGGGGGGGCCACCGAGCAGTACTTC
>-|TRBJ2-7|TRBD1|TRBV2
CASSPGTGSLSEQYF
TGTGCCAGCTCGCCGGGGACAGGGAGTCTTTCCGAGCAGTACTTC
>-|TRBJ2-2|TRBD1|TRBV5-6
CASRRGTGVNTGELFF
TGTGCCAGCAGACGAGGGACAGGGGTAAACACCGGGGAGCTGTTTTTT
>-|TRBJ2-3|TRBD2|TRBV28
CASSLGLADTQYF
TGTGCCAGCAGTTTAGGACTAGCGGATACGCAGTATTTT
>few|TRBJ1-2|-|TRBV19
CASSSIYGYTF
TGTGCCAGTAGTAGTATCTATGGCTACACCTTC
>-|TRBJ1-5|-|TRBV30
CAWRDSRNQPQHF
TGTGCCTGGAGGGACAGCCGAAATCAGCCCCAGCATTTT
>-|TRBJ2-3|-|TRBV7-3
CASSQQGTDTQYF
TGTGCCAGCAGCCAACAGGGCACAGATACGCAGTATTTT
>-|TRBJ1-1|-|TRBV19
CASSIGAGSGEAFF
TGTGCCAGTAGTATAGGGGCGGGCAGCGGTGAAGCTTTCTTT
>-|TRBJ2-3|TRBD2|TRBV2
CASSYGGFADTQYF
TGTGCCAGCAGTTACGGGGGGTTCGCAGATACGCAGTATTTT
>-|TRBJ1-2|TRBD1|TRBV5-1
CASSQGGTGAAGYTF
TGCGCCAGCAGCCAAGGGGGGACAGGCGCTGCTGGCTACACCTTC
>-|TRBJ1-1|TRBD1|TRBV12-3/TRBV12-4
CASRGTGVSEAFF
TGTGCCAGCAGGGGGACAGGGGTATCTGAAGCTTTCTTT
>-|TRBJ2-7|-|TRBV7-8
CASSLASGLSYEQYF
TGTGCCAGCAGCTTAGCTTCGGGACTGAGCTACGAGCAGTACTTC
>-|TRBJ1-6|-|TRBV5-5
CASSPLEGDNSPLHF
TGTGCCAGCAGCCCACTAGAGGGAGATAATTCACCCCTCCACTTT
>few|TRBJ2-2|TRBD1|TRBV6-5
CASKGQGPGELFF
TGTGCCAGCAAAGGACAGGGGCCCGGGGAGCTGTTTTTT
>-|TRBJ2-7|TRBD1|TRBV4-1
CASSQLGTGAYEQYF
TGCGCCAGCAGCCAGTTAGGGACAGGGGCCTACGAGCAGTACTTC
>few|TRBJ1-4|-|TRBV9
CASSPTGTLWEKLFF
TGTGCCAGCAGCCCGACCGGGACTCTTTGGGAAAAACTGTTTTTT
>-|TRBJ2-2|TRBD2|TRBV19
CASSGRLAGGLGELFF
TGTGCCAGTAGTGGACGACTAGCGGGGGGCTTAGGGGAGCTGTTTTTT
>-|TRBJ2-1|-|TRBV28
CASSFRDNYNEQFF
TGTGCCAGCAGTTTCCGGGACAACTACAATGAGCAGTTCTTC
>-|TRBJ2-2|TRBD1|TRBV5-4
CASSTEDRKLTGELFF
TGTGCCAGCAGCACCGAGGACAGGAAGCTCACCGGGGAGCTGTTTTTT
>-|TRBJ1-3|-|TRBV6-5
CASRLGASGNTIYF
TGTGCCAGCCGCCTTGGGGCCTCTGGAAACACCATATATTTT
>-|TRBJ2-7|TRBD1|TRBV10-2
CASSEPGQVWSSIYEQYF
TGCGCCAGCAGCGAACCGGGACAGGTTTGGTCATCAATCTACGAGCAGTACTTC
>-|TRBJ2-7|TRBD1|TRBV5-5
CASSLFLGDRDPEQYF
TGTGCCAGCAGCTTGTTTTTGGGGGACAGGGATCCCGAGCAGTACTTC
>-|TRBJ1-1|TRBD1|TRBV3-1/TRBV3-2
CASSQQGARLGTEAFF
TGTGCCAGCAGCCAGCAGGGGGCTAGGTTGGGCACTGAAGCTTTCTTT
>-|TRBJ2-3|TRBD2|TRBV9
CASSVAPGGITDTQYF
TGTGCCAGCAGCGTAGCCCCGGGGGGGATCACAGATACGCAGTATTTT
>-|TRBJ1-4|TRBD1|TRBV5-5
CASSSGTGNEKLFF
TGTGCCAGCAGCTCCGGGACAGGGAATGAAAAACTGTTTTTT
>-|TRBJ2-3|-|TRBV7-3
CASTHKKGDTQYF
TGTGCCAGCACCCATAAAAAGGGGGATACGCAGTATTTT
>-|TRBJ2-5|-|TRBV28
CASSFGETQYF
TGTGCCAGCAGTTTCGGGGAGACCCAGTACTTC
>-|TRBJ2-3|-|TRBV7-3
CASSLFEGRGTDTQYF
TGTGCCAGCAGCTTATTTGAAGGGAGGGGGACCGATACGCAGTATTTT
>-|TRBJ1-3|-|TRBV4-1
CASSQEGPGSSGNTIYF
TGCGCCAGCAGCCAAGAGGGCCCAGGTAGCTCTGGAAACACCATATATTTT
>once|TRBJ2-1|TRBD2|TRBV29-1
CSVVPSGGAVVEQFF
TGCAGCGTTGTCCCTAGCGGGGGGGCTGTGGTGGAGCAGTTCTTC
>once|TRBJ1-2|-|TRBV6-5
CASRQGSRGYTF
TGTGCCAGCAGGCAGGGTTCGCGAGGCTACACCTTC
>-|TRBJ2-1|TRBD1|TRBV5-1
CASSLPTGANNEQFF
TGCGCCAGCAGCTTGCCGACAGGGGCTAACAATGAGCAGTTCTTC
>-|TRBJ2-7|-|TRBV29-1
CSVVEDRGYEQYF
TGCAGCGTCGTGGAGGACCGGGGCTACGAGCAGTACTTC
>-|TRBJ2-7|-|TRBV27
CASMRTRYEQYF
TGTGCCAGCATGCGGACTCGCTACGAGCAGTACTTC
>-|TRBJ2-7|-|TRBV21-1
CASSKSLRDLCEYF
TGTGCCAGCAGCAAATCCCTAAGAGACTTGTGCGAGTACTTC
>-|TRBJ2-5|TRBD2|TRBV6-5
CAGRLAGNSQTQYF
TGTGCCGGAAGACTAGCGGGGAACTCACAGACCCAGTACTTC
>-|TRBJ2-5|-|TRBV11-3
CASSSGQPSSQETQYF
TGTGCCAGCAGCTCAGGACAGCCGAGCTCTCAAGAGACCCAGTACTTC
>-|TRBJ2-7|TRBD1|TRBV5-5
CASSYGQGAFFYEQYF
TGTGCCAGCAGCTATGGACAGGGGGCGTTTTTTTACGAGCAGTACTTC
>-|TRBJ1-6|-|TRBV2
CASAPDSSYNSPLHF
TGTGCCAGTGCCCCGGACAGCTCCTATAATTCACCCCTCCACTTT
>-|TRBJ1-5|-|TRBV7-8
CASSPGQTRLQPQHF
TGTGCCAGCAGCCCTGGACAGACGAGACTGCAGCCCCAGCATTTT
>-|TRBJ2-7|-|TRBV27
CASSLNRNSEQYF
TGTGCCAGCAGTTTAAACAGAAATTCCGAGCAGTACTTC
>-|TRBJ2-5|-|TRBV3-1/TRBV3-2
CASSQLQGIGTQYF
TGTGCCAGCAGCCAACTTCAGGGAATCGGGACCCAGTACTTC
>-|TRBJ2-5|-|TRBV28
CASSLLELGETQYF
TGTGCCAGCAGTTTATTGGAGCTGGGAGAGACCCAGTACTTC